This TCR beta chain appears in the sequencing data of a study of Ad26.COV2.S vaccination and SARS-CoV-2 variants. This sample's treatment: about 20 received Ad26.COV2.S at low or high dose, single or two shots; about 5 received placebo; per-sample allocation not given. Day 63 after the first injection of vaccine or placebo was the sampling time. An adult of 18-55 years in Boston served as donor. The CDR3 is 13 amino acids. The trim removed 3 bases at V and 11 bases at J, leaving 5 bases unmatched. Per the germline V gene, CDR1 is LGHNA and CDR2 is YNFKEQ. The data were produced by immunoSEQ multiplex PCR, yet TCRdb's version contains in-frame clones alone and is incomplete. The profile covers about 680,000 clones, with roughly 90% appearing a single time and over 1.3% taken by the ten largest.

V is TRBV4-2 and J is TRBJ2-1; 9 nucleotides match TRBD2. The clonotype comes from a person between 18 and 65 years old who received the Ad26.COV2.S COVID-19 vaccine or a placebo. The source material was peripheral blood, sampled in a trial of Ad26.COV2.S vaccine versus placebo. CDR3 residues: CASSQKGTSQQFF. CDR3 nucleotides: TGTGCCAGCAGCCAGAAGGGGACTAGCCAGCAGTTCTTC.